The clone carrying this T cell receptor beta chain was picked up one time. The data originate from a study of control samples from healthy donors and cancer patients. Assay used: immunoSEQ multiplex PCR; TCRdb lists only in-frame clones, some missing. The table includes around 71,000 clones, about 89% detected once. The CDR3 sequence is 16 residues long. CDR1 is SGDLS and CDR2 is YYNGEE in the germline V gene. The ends lost 0 bases at V and 7 bases at J; junction bases unmatched: 5. Sample: PBMCs. The clonotype comes from a woman aged 45-65 years with head and neck cancer. The chain links TRBV9 to TRBJ1-6, with TRBD1 matching 9 bases. The CDR3 sequence is CASSVGGGQGNSPLHF. In nucleotides, the CDR3 is TGTGCCAGCAGCGTAGGTGGGGGACAGGGAAATTCACCCCTCCACTTT.